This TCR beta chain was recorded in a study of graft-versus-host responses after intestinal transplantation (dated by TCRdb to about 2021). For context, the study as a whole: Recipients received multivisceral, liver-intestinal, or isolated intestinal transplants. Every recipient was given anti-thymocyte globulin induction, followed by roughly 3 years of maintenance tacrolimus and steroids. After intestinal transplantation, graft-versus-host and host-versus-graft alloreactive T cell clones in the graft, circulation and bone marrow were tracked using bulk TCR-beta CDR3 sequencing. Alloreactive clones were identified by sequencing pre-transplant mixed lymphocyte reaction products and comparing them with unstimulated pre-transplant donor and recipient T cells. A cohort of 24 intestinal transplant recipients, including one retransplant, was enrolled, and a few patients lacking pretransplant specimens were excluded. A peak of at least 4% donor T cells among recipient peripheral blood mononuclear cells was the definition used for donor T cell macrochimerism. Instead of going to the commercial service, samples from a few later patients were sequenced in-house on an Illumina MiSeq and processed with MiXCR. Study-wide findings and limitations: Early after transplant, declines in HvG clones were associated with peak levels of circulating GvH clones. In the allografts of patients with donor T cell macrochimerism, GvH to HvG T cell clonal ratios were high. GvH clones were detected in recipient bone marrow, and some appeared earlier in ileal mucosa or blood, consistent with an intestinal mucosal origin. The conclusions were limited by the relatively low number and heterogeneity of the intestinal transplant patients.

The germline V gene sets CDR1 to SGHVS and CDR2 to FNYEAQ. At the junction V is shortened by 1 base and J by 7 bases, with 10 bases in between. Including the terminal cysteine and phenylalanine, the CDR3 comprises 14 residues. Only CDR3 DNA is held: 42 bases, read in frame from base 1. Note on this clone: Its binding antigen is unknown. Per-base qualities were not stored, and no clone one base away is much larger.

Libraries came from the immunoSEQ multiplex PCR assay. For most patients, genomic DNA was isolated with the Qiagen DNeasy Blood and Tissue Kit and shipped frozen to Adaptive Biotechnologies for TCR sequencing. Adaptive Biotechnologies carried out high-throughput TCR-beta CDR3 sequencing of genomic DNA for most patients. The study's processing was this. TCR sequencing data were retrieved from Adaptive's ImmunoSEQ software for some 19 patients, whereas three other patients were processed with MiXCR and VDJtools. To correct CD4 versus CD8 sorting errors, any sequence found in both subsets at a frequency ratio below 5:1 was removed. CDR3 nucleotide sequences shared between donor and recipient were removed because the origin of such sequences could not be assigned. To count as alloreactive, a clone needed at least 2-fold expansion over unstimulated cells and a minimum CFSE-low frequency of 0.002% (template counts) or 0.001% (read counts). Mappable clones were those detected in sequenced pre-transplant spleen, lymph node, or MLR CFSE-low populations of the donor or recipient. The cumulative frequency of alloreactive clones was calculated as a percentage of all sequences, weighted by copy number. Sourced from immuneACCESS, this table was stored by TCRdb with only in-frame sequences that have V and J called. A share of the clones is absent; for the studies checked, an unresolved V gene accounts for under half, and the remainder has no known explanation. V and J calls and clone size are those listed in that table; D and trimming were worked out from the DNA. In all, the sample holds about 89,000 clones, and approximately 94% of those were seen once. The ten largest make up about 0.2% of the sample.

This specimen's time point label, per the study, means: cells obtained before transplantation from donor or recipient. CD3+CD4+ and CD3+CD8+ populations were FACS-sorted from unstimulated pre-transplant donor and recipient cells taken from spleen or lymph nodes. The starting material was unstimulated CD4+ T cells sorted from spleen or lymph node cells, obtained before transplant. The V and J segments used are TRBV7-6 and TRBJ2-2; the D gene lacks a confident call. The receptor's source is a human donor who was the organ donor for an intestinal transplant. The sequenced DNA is TGTGCCAGCAGCTTAGTTGGTACGGTCGGGGAGCTGTTTTTT. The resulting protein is CASSLVGTVGELFF.